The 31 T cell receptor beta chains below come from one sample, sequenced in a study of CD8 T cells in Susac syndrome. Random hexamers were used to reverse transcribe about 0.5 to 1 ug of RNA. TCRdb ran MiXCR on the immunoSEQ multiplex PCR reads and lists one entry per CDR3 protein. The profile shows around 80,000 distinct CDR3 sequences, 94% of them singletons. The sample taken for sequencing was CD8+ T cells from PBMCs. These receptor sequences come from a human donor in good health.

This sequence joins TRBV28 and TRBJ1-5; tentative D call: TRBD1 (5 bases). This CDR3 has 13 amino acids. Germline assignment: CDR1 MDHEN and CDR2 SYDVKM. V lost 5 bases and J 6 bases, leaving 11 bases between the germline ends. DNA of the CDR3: TGTGCCAGCAGTCCTGGAAGGGGTCAGCCCCAGCATTTT. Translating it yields CASSPGRGQPQHF.

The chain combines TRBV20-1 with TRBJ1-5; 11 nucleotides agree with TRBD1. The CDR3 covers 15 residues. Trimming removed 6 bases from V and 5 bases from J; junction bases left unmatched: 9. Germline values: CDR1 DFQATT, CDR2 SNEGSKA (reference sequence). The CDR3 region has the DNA TGCAGTGCGGTTCACGGACAGGGGGCTTATCAGCCCCAGCATTTT. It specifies CSAVHGQGAYQPQHF.

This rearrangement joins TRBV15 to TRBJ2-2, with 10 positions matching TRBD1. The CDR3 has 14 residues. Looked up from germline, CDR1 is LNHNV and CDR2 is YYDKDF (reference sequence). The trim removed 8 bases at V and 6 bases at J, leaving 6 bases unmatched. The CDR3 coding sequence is TGTGCCACCCATCGGGACAGGGGCTCCGGGGAGCTGTTTTTT. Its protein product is CATHRDRGSGELFF.

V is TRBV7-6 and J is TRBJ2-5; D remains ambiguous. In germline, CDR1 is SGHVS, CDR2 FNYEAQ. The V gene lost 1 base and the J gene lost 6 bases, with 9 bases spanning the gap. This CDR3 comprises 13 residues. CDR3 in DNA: TGTGCCAGCAGCTTAGAGGAGAGGCAGACCCAGTACTTC. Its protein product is CASSLEERQTQYF.

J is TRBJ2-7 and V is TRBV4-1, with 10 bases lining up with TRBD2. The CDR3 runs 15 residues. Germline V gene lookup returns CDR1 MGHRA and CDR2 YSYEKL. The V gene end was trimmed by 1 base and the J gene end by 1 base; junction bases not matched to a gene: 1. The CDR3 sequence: CASSQALAGSYEQYV. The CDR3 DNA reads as TGCGCCAGCAGCCAAGCACTAGCGGGGTCCTACGAGCAGTACGTC.

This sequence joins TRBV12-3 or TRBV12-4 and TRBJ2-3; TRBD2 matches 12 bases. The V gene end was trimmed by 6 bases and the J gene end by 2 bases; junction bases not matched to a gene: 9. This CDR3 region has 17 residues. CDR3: CASSPGLAGRPTDTQYF. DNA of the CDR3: TGTGCCAGCAGCCCCGGACTAGCGGGGCGTCCCACAGATACGCAGTATTTT.

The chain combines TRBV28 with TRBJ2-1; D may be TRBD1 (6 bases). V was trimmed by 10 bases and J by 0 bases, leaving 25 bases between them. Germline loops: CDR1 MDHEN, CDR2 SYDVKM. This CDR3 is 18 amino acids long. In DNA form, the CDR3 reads TGTGCCACCTTAATCAGGGGCATTGGCCTTAGCTCCTACAATGAGCAGTTCTTC. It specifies CATLIRGIGLSSYNEQFF.

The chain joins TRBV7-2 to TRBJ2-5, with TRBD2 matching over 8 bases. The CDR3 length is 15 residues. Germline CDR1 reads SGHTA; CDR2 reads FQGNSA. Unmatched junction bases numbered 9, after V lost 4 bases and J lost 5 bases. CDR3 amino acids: CASSSWSGSWETQYF. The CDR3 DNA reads TGTGCCAGCAGCTCCTGGAGCGGGAGCTGGGAGACCCAGTACTTC.

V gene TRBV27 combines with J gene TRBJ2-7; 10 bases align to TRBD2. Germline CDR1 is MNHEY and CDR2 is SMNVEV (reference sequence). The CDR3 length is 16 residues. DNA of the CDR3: TGTGCCGGCAGAAGACCTAGCGGGAGAGTTGCCTACGAGCTGTACGTC. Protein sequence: CAGRRPSGRVAYELYV.

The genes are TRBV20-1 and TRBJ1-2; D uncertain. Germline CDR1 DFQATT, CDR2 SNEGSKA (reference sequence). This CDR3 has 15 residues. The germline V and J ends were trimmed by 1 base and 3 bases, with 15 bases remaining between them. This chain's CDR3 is CSARAVGGNHYGYTF. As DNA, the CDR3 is TGCAGTGCTAGAGCAGTCGGAGGGAACCACTATGGCTACACCTTC.

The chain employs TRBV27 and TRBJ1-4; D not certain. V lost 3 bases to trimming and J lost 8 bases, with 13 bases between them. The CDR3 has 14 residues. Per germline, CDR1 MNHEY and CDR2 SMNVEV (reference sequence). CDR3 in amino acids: CASSFLAGEEKLFF. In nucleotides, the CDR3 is TGTGCCAGCAGTTTCCTCGCCGGGGAGGAAAAACTGTTTTTT.

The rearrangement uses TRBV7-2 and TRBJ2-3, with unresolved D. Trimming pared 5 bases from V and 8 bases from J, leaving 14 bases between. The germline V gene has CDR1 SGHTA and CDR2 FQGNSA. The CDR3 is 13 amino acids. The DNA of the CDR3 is TGTGCCAGCAGCCCCCTCGCGAGCGTTACGCAGTATTTT. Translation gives CASSPLASVTQYF. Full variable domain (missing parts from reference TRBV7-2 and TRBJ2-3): GAGVSQSPSNKVTEKGKDVELRCDPISGHTALYWYRQSLGQGLEFLIYFQGNSAPDKSGLPSDRFSAERTGGSVSTLTIQRTQQEDSAVYLCASSPLASVTQYFGPGTRLTVL.

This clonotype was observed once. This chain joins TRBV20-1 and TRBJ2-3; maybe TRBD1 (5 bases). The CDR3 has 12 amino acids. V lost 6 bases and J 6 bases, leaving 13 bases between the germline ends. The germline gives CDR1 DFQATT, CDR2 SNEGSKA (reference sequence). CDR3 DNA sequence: TGCAGTGCCATAGGGGCCTGGGATACGCAGTATTTT. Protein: CSAIGAWDTQYF.

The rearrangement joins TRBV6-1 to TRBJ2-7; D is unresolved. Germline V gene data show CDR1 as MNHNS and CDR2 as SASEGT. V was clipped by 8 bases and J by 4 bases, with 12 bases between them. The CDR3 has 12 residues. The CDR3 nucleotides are TGTGCCAGCGATGAAGGGTTTTACGAGCAGTACGTC. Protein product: CASDEGFYEQYV.

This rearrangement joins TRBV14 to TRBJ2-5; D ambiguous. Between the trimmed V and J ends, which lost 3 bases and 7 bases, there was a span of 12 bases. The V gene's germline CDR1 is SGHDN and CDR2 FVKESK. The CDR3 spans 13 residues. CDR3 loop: CASSHRVGVTQYF. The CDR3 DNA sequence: TGTGCCAGCAGCCACCGAGTTGGGGTGACCCAGTACTTC.

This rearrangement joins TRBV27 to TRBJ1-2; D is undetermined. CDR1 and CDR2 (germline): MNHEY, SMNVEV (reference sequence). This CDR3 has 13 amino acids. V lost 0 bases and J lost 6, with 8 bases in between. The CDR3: CASSLSRTDGYTF. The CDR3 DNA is TGTGCCAGCAGTTTATCGAGGACGGATGGCTACACCTTC.

CDR3 in amino acids: CASSARGGGPYEQYF. The DNA for the CDR3 is TGTGCCAGCAGCGCAAGAGGGGGCGGACCCTACGAGCAGTACTTC. The J gene is TRBJ2-7, the V gene TRBV9; 7 bases line up with TRBD1. The J segment lost 2 bases and the V segment lost 3 bases, leaving 8 bases of the junction unmatched. The germline V gene encodes CDR1 SGDLS and CDR2 YYNGEE. The CDR3 consists of 15 residues.

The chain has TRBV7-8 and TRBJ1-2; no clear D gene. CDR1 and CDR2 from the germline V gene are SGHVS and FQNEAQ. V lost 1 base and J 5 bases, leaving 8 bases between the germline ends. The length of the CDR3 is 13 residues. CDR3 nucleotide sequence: TGTGCCAGCAGCTTAGGGGGTCCATATGGCTACACCTTC. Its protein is CASSLGGPYGYTF.

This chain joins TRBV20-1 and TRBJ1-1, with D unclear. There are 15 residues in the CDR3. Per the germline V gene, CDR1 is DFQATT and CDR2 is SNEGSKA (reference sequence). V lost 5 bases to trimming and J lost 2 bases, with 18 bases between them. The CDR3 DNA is TGCAGTGCTGTTACATGGACCGTCCCTAACACTGAAGCTTTCTTT. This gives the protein CSAVTWTVPNTEAFF.

CDR3 in DNA: TGTGCCAGCAGCCAAATTGGAGGGTTTAAGAACTATGGCTACACCTTC. It yields the protein CASSQIGGFKNYGYTF. The chain combines TRBV3-1 with TRBJ1-2; D is ambiguous. CDR3 size: 16 residues. Per the germline V gene, CDR1 is LGHDT and CDR2 is YNNKEL (reference sequence). Trimming took 2 bases from V and 2 from J, leaving 15 bases between them. Based on the CDR3 plus reference TRBV3-1 and TRBJ1-2, the full variable domain is DTAVSQTPKYLVTQMGNDKSIKCEQNLGHDTMYWYKQDSKKFLKIMFSYNNKELIINETVPNRFSPKSPDKAHLNLHINSLELGDSAVYFCASSQIGGFKNYGYTFGSGTRLTVV.

The CDR3 region has the DNA TGTGCCAAAGCCTACGAGCAGTACTTC. It specifies CAKAYEQYF. This chain joins TRBV27 and TRBJ2-7, with no clear D. The V end lost 10 bases, the J end lost 2 bases, and 3 bases lay between the germline ends. The CDR3 has 9 residues. Per germline, CDR1 MNHEY and CDR2 SMNVEV (reference sequence).

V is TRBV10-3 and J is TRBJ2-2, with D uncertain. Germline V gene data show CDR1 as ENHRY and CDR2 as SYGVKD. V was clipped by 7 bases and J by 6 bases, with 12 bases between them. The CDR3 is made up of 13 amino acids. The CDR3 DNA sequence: TGTGCCATCATCCGAGAGAATCCCGGGGAGCTGTTTTTT. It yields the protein CAIIRENPGELFF.

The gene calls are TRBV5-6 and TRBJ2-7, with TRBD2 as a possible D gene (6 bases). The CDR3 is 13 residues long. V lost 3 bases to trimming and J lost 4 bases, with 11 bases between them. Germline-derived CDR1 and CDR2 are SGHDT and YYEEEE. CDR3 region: CASSSSELYEQYV. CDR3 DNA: TGTGCCAGCAGCTCTAGCGAATTATACGAGCAGTACGTC.

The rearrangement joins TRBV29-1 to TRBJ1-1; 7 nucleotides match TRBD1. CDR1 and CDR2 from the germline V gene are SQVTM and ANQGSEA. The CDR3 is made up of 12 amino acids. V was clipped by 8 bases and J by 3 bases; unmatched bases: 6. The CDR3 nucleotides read TGCAGCACGGACAGGACTTACACTGAAGCTTTCTTT. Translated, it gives CSTDRTYTEAFF. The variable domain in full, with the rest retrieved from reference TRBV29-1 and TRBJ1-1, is SAVISQKPSRDICQRGTSLTIQCQVDSQVTMMFWYRQQPGQSLTLIATANQGSEATYESGFVIDKFPISRPNLTFSTLTVSNMSPEDSSIYLCSTDRTYTEAFFGQGTRLTVV.

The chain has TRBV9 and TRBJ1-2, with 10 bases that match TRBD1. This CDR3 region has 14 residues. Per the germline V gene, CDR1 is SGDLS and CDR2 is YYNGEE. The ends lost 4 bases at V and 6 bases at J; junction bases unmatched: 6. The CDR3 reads CASSNSGTGDGYTF. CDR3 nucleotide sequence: TGTGCCAGCAGCAACTCCGGGACAGGGGATGGCTACACCTTC.

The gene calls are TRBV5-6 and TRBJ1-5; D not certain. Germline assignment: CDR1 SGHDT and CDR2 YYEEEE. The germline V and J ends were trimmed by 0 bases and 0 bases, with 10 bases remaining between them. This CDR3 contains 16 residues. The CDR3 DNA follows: TGTGCCAGCAGCTTGGAGGGCAAGTATAGCAATCAGCCCCAGCATTTT. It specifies CASSLEGKYSNQPQHF.

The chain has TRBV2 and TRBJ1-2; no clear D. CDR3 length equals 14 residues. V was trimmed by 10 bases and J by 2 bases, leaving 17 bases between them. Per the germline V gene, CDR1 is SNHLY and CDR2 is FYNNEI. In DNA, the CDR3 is TGTGCCATCGTCAGCCCGGAGGTGAACTATGGCTACACCTTC. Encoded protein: CAIVSPEVNYGYTF. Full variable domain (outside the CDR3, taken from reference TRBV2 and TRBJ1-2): EPEVTQTPSHQVTQMGQEVILRCVPISNHLYFYWYRQILGQKVEFLVSFYNNEISEKSEIFDDQFSVERPDGSNFTLKIRSTKLEDSAMYFCAIVSPEVNYGYTFGSGTRLTVV.

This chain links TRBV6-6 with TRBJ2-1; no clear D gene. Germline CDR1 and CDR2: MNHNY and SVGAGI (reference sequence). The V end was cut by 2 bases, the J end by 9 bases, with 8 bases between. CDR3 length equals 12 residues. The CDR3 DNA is TGTGCCAGCAGTTACCCCAGTCGTGAGCAGTTCTTC. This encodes CASSYPSREQFF.

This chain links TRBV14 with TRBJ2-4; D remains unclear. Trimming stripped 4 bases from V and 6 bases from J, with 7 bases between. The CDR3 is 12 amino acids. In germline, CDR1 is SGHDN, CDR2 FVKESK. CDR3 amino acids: CASSLYSNIQYF. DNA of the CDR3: TGTGCCAGCAGCCTCTACTCAAACATTCAGTACTTC.

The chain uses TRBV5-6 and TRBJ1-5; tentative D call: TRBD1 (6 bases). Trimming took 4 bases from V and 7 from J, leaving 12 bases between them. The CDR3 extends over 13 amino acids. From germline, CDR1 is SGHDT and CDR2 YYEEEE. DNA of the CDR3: TGTGCCAGCAGCCCTCAGGGGTGGCAGCCCCAGCATTTT. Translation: CASSPQGWQPQHF.

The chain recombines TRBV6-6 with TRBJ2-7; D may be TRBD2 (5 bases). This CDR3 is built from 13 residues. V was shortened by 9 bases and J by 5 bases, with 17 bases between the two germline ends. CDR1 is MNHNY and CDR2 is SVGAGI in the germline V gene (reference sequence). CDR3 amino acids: CASLPGIKDEQYV. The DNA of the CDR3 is TGTGCCAGTCTGCCCGGGATTAAGGACGAGCAGTACGTC.